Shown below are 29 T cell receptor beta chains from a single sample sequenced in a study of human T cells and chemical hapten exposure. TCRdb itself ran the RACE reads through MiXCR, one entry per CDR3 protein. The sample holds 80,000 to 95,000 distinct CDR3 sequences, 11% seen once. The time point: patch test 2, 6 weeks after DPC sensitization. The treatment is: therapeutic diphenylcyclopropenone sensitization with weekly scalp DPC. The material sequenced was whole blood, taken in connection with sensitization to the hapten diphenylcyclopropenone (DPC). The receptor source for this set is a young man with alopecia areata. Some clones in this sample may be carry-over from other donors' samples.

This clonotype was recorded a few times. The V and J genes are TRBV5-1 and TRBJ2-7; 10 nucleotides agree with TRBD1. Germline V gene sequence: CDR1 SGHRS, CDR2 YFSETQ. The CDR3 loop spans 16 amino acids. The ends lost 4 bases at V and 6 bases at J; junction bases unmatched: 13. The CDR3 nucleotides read TGCGCCAGCAGCAGCATTATGCCGGGACAGGGGACCGAGCAGTACTTC. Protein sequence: CASSSIMPGQGTEQYF.

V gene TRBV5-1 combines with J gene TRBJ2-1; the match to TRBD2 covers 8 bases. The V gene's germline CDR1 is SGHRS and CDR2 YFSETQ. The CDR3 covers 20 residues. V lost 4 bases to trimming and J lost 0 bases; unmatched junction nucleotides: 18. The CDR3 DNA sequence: TGCGCCAGCAGCCTCACTTTGAGGGGAGCGGGGGCAAGCTCCTACAATGAGCAGTTCTTC. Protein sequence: CASSLTLRGAGASSYNEQFF.

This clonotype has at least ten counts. CDR3 region: CASSPLIGPNYGYTF. DNA for the CDR3: TGTGCCAGCAGCCCTCTTATTGGTCCTAACTATGGCTACACCTTC. This chain uses TRBV7-9 with TRBJ1-2; D gene unclear. The V end was cut by 5 bases, the J end by 0 bases, with 13 bases between. Germline CDR1 SEHNR, CDR2 FQNEAQ (reference sequence). The CDR3 runs to 15 residues.

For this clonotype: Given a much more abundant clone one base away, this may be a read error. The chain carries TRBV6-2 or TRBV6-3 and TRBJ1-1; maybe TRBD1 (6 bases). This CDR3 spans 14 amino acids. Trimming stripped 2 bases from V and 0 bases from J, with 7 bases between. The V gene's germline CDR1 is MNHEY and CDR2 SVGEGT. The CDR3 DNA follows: TGTGCCAGCAGTTACGACAGGCTGAACACTGAAGCTTTCTTT. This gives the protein CASSYDRLNTEAFF.

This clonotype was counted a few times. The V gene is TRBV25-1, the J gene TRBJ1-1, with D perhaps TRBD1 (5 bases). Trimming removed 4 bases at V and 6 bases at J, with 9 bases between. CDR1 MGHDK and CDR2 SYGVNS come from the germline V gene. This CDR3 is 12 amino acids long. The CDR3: CASSALGAEAFF. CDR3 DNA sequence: TGTGCCAGCAGTGCACTGGGGGCTGAAGCTTTCTTT.

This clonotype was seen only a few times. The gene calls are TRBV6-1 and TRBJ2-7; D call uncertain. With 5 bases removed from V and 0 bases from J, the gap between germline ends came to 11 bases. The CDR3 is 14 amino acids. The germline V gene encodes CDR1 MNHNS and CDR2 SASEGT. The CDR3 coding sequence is TGTGCCAGCAGTTTTGACCGTGCCTCCTACGAGCAGTACGTC. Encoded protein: CASSFDRASYEQYV.

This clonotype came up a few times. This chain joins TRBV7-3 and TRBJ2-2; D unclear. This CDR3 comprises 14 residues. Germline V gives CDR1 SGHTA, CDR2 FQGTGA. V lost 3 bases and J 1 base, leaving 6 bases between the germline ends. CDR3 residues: CASSLMRNTGELFF. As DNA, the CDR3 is TGTGCCAGCAGCTTGATGCGGAACACCGGGGAGCTGTTTTTT.

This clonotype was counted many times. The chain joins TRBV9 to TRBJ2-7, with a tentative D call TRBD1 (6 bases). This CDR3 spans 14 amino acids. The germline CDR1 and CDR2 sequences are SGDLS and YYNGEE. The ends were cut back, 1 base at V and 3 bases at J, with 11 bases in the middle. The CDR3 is CASSVSSTGYEQYF. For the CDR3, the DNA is TGTGCCAGCAGCGTATCCTCGACAGGCTACGAGCAGTACTTC.

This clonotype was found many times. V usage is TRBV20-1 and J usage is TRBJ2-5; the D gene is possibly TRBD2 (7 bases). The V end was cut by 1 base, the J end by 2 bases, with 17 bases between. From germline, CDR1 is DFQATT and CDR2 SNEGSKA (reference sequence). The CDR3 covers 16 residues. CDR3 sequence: CSARAGGPNLQETQYF. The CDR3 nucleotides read TGCAGTGCTAGAGCGGGGGGCCCGAACCTACAAGAGACCCAGTACTTC.

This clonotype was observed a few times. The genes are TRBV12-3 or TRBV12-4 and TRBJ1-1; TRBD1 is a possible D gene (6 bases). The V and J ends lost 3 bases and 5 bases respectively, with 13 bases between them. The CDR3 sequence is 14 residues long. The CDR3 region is CASSFPGARTEAFF. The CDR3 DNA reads TGTGCCAGCAGTTTTCCAGGGGCTAGGACTGAAGCTTTCTTT.

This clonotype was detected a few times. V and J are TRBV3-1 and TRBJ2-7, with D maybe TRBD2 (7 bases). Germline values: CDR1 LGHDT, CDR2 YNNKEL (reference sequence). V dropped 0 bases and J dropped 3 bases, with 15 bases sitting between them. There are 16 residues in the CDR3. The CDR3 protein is CASSQESEGGGYEQYF. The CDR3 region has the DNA TGTGCCAGCAGCCAAGAAAGCGAAGGGGGGGGCTACGAGCAGTACTTC.

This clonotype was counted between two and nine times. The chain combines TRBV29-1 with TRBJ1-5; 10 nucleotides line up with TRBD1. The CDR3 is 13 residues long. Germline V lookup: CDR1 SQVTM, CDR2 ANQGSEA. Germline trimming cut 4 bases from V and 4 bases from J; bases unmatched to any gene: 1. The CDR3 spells CSVGTGGNQPQHF. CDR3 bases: TGCAGCGTTGGGACAGGGGGAAATCAGCCCCAGCATTTT.

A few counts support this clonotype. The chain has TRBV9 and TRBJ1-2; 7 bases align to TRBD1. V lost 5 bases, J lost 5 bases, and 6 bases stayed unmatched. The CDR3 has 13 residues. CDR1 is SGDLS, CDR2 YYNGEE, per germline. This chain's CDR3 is CASSTGQPYGYTF. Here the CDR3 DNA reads TGTGCCAGCAGTACGGGACAGCCATATGGCTACACCTTC.

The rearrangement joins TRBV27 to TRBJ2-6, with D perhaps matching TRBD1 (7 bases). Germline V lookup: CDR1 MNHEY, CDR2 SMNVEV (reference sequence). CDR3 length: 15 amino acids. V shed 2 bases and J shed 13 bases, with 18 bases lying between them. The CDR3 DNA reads TGTGCCAGCAGTTTAAGGGCAGGGGGGACCTCGGTCCTGACTTTC. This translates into CASSLRAGGTSVLTF.

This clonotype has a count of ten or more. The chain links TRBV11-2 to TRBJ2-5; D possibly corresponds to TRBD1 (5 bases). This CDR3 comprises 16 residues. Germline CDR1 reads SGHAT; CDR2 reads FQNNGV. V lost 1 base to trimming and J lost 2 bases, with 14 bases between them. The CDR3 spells CASSLVGVKGQETQYF. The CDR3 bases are TGTGCCAGCAGCTTAGTAGGTGTTAAGGGGCAAGAGACCCAGTACTTC.

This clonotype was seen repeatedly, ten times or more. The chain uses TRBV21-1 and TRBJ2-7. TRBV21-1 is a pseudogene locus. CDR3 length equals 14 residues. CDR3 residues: CASSKAVWGYEQYV. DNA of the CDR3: TGTGCCAGCAGCAAAGCCGTTTGGGGCTACGAGCAGTACGTC.

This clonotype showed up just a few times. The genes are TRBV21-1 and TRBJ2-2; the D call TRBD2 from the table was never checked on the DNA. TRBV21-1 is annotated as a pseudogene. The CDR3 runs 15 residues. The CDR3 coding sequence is TGTGCCAGCAGCAAAGGACTAACATACCCCGGGGAGCTGTTTTTT. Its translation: CASSKGLTYPGELFF.

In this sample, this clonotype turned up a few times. CDR3 region: CASSTAGGSYNEQFF. The DNA for the CDR3 is TGTGCCAGCAGCACAGCGGGGGGATCCTACAATGAGCAGTTCTTC. The rearrangement uses TRBV6-4 and TRBJ2-1; 9 nucleotides match TRBD2. Unmatched junction bases numbered 4, after V lost 6 bases and J lost 1 base. The germline V gene encodes CDR1 MRHNA and CDR2 SNTAGT. The CDR3 has 15 residues.

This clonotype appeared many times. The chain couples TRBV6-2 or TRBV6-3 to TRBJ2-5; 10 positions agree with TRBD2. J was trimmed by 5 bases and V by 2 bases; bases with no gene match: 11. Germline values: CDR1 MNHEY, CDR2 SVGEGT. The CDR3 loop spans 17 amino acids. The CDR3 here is CASSYQPGLAKVETQYF. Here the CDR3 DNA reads TGTGCCAGCAGTTACCAACCGGGACTAGCGAAAGTGGAGACCCAGTACTTC.

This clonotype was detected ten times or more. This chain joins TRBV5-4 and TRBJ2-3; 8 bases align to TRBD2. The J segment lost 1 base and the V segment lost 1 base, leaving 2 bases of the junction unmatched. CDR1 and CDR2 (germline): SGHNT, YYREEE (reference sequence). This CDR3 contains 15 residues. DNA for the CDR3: TGTGCCAGCAGCTTGCAGCGGGGGCGCACAGATACGCAGTATTTT. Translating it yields CASSLQRGRTDTQYF.

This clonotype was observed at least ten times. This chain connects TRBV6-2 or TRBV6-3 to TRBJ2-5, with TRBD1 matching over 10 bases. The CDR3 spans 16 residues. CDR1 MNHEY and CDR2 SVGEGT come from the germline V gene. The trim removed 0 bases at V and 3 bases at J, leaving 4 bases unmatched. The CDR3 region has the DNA TGTGCCAGCAGTTACTCGAAGGGGACAGGGGAAGAGACCCAGTACTTC. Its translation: CASSYSKGTGEETQYF.

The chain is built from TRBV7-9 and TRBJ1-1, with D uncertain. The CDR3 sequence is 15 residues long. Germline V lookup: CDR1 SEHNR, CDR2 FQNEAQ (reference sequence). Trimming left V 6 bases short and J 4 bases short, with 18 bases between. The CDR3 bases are TGTGCCAGCAGTAAAGAAGGCGTTCTCGGCACTGAAGCTTTCTTT. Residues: CASSKEGVLGTEAFF.

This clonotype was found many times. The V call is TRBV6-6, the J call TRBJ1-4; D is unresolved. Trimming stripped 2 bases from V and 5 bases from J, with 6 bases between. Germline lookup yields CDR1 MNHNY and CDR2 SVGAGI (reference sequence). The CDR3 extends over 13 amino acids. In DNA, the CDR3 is TGTGCCAGCAGTTACGAAAGAAATGAAAAACTGTTTTTT. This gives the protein CASSYERNEKLFF.

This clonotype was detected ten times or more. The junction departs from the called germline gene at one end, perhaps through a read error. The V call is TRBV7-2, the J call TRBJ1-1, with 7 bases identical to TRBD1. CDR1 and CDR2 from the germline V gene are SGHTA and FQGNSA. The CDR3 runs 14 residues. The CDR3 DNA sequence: TGTGCCAGCAGCCCCCAGACAGGGACGGACGCAACCATCTTT. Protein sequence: CASSPQTGTDATIF.

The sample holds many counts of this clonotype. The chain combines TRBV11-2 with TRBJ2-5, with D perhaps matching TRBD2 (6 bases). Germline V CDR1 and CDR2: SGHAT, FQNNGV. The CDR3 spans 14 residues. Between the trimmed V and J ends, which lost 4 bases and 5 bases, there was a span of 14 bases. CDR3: CASSSFSGGETQYF. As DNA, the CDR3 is TGTGCCAGCAGCTCCTTTTCCGGGGGTGAGACCCAGTACTTC.

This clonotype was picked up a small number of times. CDR3 sequence: CSVCPSSYEQYF. The CDR3 bases are TGCAGCGTTTGTCCGAGCTCCTACGAGCAGTACTTC. V usage is TRBV29-1 and J usage is TRBJ2-7; D unclear. The V gene lost 5 bases and the J gene lost 0 bases, with 8 bases spanning the gap. Germline CDR1 is SQVTM and CDR2 is ANQGSEA. The CDR3 extends over 12 amino acids.

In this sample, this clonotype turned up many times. CDR3 nucleotides: TGTGCCAGCAGCGCAATACAGGGGGCTAATTCACCCCTCCACTTT. The encoded protein is CASSAIQGANSPLHF. V usage is TRBV9 and J usage is TRBJ1-6; TRBD1 matches at 9 bases. With V trimmed by 3 bases and J by 6 bases, 4 bases remained unmatched. Germline-derived CDR1 and CDR2 are SGDLS and YYNGEE. The CDR3 has 15 amino acids.

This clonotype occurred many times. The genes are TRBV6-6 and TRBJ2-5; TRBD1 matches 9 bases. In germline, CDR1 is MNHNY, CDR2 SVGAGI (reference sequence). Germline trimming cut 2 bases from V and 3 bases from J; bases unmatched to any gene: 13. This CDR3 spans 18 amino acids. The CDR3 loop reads CASSYATGGANLEETQYF. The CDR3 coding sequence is TGTGCCAGCAGTTACGCTACAGGGGGCGCAAATTTGGAAGAGACCCAGTACTTC.

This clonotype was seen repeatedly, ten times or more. The CDR3 DNA sequence: TGTGCCAGCAGCTTACGGGGGAACACTGAAGCTTTCTTT. As protein: CASSLRGNTEAFF. The chain combines TRBV11-2 with TRBJ1-1; D call uncertain. V gave up 2 bases and J gave up 1 base, with 5 bases separating them. The germline CDR1 and CDR2 sequences are SGHAT and FQNNGV. The CDR3 totals 13 residues.